The rows below give T cell receptor beta chains drawn from one sample of a study of blood T cell repertoires in COVID-19. Using immunoSEQ multiplex PCR, the repertoire was profiled, and TCRdb retains in-frame clones only, with some absent. The sample carries fewer than 10,000 clones, less than 90% recorded once. Material for sequencing was peripheral blood. These receptors were collected from a human donor with active COVID-19. The donor label of this sample is uncertain. CDR3s include the opening cysteine and the closing phenylalanine or tryptophan. D genes are given only for firm matches. Only some rows state a clone size, as once, few, many or a class for expanded clones.

cdr3_length: 15; v_call: TRBV4-1; d_call: NA; j_call: TRBJ1-4; clone_size: NA; cdr3_nt: TGCGCCAGCAGCCAGGGAGGGACGATTAATGAAAAACTGTTTTTT; cdr3_aa: CASSQGGTINEKLFF
cdr3_length: 14; v_call: TRBV6-5; d_call: TRBD2; j_call: TRBJ2-7; clone_size: NA; cdr3_nt: TGTGCCAGCAGGATAGCGGGGAGCTCCTACGAGCAGTACTTC; cdr3_aa: CASRIAGSSYEQYF
cdr3_length: 15; v_call: TRBV18; d_call: TRBD1; j_call: TRBJ1-6; clone_size: few; cdr3_nt: TGTGCCAGCTCACCGTCCGGGACAGGGAATTCACCCCTCCACTTT; cdr3_aa: CASSPSGTGNSPLHF
cdr3_length: 14; v_call: TRBV6-5; d_call: NA; j_call: TRBJ1-6; clone_size: NA; cdr3_nt: TGTGCCAGCGGGCTGACAGGTTTTAATTCACCCCTCCACTTT; cdr3_aa: CASGLTGFNSPLHF
cdr3_length: 15; v_call: TRBV4-2; d_call: NA; j_call: TRBJ1-4; clone_size: NA; cdr3_nt: TGTGCCAGCAGCCCACCGGGGTCAACTAATGAAAAACTGTTTTTT; cdr3_aa: CASSPPGSTNEKLFF
cdr3_length: 17; v_call: TRBV4-1; d_call: TRBD1; j_call: TRBJ2-2; clone_size: NA; cdr3_nt: TGCGCCAGCAGCCAAGATATGCAGGGGGCTCAATCCGGGGAGCTGTTTTTT; cdr3_aa: CASSQDMQGAQSGELFF
cdr3_length: 14; v_call: TRBV29-1; d_call: NA; j_call: TRBJ1-3; clone_size: NA; cdr3_nt: TGCAGCGTAAATCTGGGCCCCACTGGAAACACCATATATTTT; cdr3_aa: CSVNLGPTGNTIYF
cdr3_length: 16; v_call: TRBV9; d_call: TRBD1; j_call: TRBJ2-7; clone_size: once; cdr3_nt: TGTGCCAGCAGCCCCGCGCCGACAGGGGGGATGGGGGAGCAGTACTTC; cdr3_aa: CASSPAPTGGMGEQYF
cdr3_length: 15; v_call: TRBV4-2; d_call: TRBD2; j_call: TRBJ2-7; clone_size: NA; cdr3_nt: TGTGCCAGCAGCCCCCAAAGCGGGGGGGCCGGCGAGCAGTACTTC; cdr3_aa: CASSPQSGGAGEQYF
cdr3_length: 16; v_call: TRBV4-1; d_call: TRBD1; j_call: TRBJ2-7; clone_size: NA; cdr3_nt: TGCGCCAGCAGCCCCTCGGGACAGCGAAGCTCCTACGAGCAGTACTTC; cdr3_aa: CASSPSGQRSSYEQYF
cdr3_length: 17; v_call: TRBV7-9; d_call: TRBD1; j_call: TRBJ2-1; clone_size: NA; cdr3_nt: TGTGCCAGCAGCCTAAATGTCCGGGACAGGGTTTACAATGAGCAGTTCTTC; cdr3_aa: CASSLNVRDRVYNEQFF
cdr3_length: 19; v_call: TRBV7-2; d_call: TRBD1; j_call: TRBJ1-6; clone_size: NA; cdr3_nt: TGTGCCAGCAGCCCCCCGCCGGGGACAGAGGTGGGAGTAAATTCACCCCTCCACTTT; cdr3_aa: CASSPPPGTEVGVNSPLHF
cdr3_length: 12; v_call: TRBV14; d_call: NA; j_call: TRBJ2-7; clone_size: NA; cdr3_nt: TGTGCCAGCAGCCAAGGTGGGACACTCAAGTACTTC; cdr3_aa: CASSQGGTLKYF
cdr3_length: 15; v_call: TRBV4-1; d_call: TRBD1; j_call: TRBJ1-2; clone_size: once; cdr3_nt: TGCGCCAGCAACGCTAGACAGGGTGTCTACTATGGCTACACCTTC; cdr3_aa: CASNARQGVYYGYTF
cdr3_length: 19; v_call: TRBV5-1; d_call: TRBD2; j_call: TRBJ2-3; clone_size: NA; cdr3_nt: TGCGCCAGCAGCTTGGAGCCTAGCGGGGGGGCCATGTTCACAGATACGCAGTATTTT; cdr3_aa: CASSLEPSGGAMFTDTQYF
cdr3_length: 13; v_call: TRBV25-1; d_call: NA; j_call: TRBJ2-2; clone_size: NA; cdr3_nt: TGTGCCAGCGTAGCTGGGAACACCGGGGAGCTGTTTTTT; cdr3_aa: CASVAGNTGELFF
cdr3_length: 13; v_call: TRBV27; d_call: NA; j_call: TRBJ1-6; clone_size: few; cdr3_nt: TGTGCCAGCAGTTTGACTCGTCGTTCACCCCTCCACTTT; cdr3_aa: CASSLTRRSPLHF
cdr3_length: 18; v_call: TRBV28; d_call: TRBD2; j_call: TRBJ2-1; clone_size: NA; cdr3_nt: TGTGCCAGCACCCGGACTAGCGGACTATTCAGAGGCTACAATGAGCAGTTCTTC; cdr3_aa: CASTRTSGLFRGYNEQFF
cdr3_length: 15; v_call: TRBV28; d_call: NA; j_call: TRBJ2-2; clone_size: few; cdr3_nt: TGTGCCAGCAGGGAGGGGGCGCATGACACCGGGGAGCTGTTTTTT; cdr3_aa: CASREGAHDTGELFF
cdr3_length: 16; v_call: TRBV11-2; d_call: TRBD2; j_call: TRBJ2-2; clone_size: NA; cdr3_nt: TGTGCCAGTCGGACTAGCGGGAGTGGAGGAACCGGGGAGCTGTTTTTT; cdr3_aa: CASRTSGSGGTGELFF
cdr3_length: 13; v_call: TRBV6-5; d_call: TRBD1; j_call: TRBJ2-7; clone_size: NA; cdr3_nt: TGTGCCAGCAGAGCTGGACAGGCCTACGAGCAGTACTTC; cdr3_aa: CASRAGQAYEQYF
cdr3_length: 18; v_call: TRBV29-1; d_call: NA; j_call: TRBJ2-1; clone_size: NA; cdr3_nt: TGCAGCGTTGAAGGGAAGGAGCTCGACGGGGAGGGGGGCAATGAGCAGTTCTTC; cdr3_aa: CSVEGKELDGEGGNEQFF
cdr3_length: 16; v_call: TRBV7-3; d_call: TRBD2; j_call: TRBJ2-1; clone_size: NA; cdr3_nt: TGTGCCAGCAGCGTTGGACTAGACGGCACCTACAATGAGCAGTTCTTC; cdr3_aa: CASSVGLDGTYNEQFF
cdr3_length: 14; v_call: TRBV5-6; d_call: NA; j_call: TRBJ1-2; clone_size: NA; cdr3_nt: TGTGCCAGCAGATCGGCGGGGGCAGATTACGGCTACACCTTC; cdr3_aa: CASRSAGADYGYTF
cdr3_length: 13; v_call: TRBV12-3/TRBV12-4; d_call: TRBD1; j_call: TRBJ2-1; clone_size: NA; cdr3_nt: TGTGCCAGCAGACCCCCAGGGGGTGGTGAGCAGTTCTTC; cdr3_aa: CASRPPGGGEQFF
cdr3_length: 16; v_call: TRBV6-2/TRBV6-3; d_call: NA; j_call: TRBJ2-3; clone_size: NA; cdr3_nt: TGTGCCAGCAGCGATATGGGGGGACCGCCTTTAGATACGCAGTATTTT; cdr3_aa: CASSDMGGPPLDTQYF
cdr3_length: 15; v_call: TRBV4-2; d_call: TRBD1; j_call: TRBJ2-2; clone_size: few; cdr3_nt: TGTGCCAGCAGCCAAGGGACAGGGGACACCGGGGAGCTGTTTTTT; cdr3_aa: CASSQGTGDTGELFF
cdr3_length: 15; v_call: TRBV2; d_call: NA; j_call: TRBJ1-1; clone_size: NA; cdr3_nt: TGTGCCAGCAGTGGGGCAGGGGCACAACTGACTGAAGCTTTCTTT; cdr3_aa: CASSGAGAQLTEAFF
cdr3_length: 13; v_call: TRBV7-2; d_call: TRBD1; j_call: TRBJ2-7; clone_size: NA; cdr3_nt: TGTGCCAGCAGCTTTGGGACAGGGCGCGAGCAGTACTTC; cdr3_aa: CASSFGTGREQYF
cdr3_length: 13; v_call: TRBV10-3; d_call: NA; j_call: TRBJ1-4; clone_size: NA; cdr3_nt: TGTGCCATCAGTGACGAGGGAAGGGAAAAACTGTTTTTT; cdr3_aa: CAISDEGREKLFF
cdr3_length: 16; v_call: TRBV7-9; d_call: TRBD1; j_call: TRBJ2-4; clone_size: NA; cdr3_nt: TGTGCCAGCAGCGGGACAGGGGTAGGCGCCAAAAACATTCAGTACTTC; cdr3_aa: CASSGTGVGAKNIQYF
cdr3_length: 15; v_call: TRBV19; d_call: TRBD1; j_call: TRBJ2-1; clone_size: once; cdr3_nt: TGTGCCAGTAGTATAGGCGGACAGGGCTACAATGAGCAGTTCTTC; cdr3_aa: CASSIGGQGYNEQFF
cdr3_length: 14; v_call: TRBV5-8; d_call: TRBD1; j_call: TRBJ2-2; clone_size: NA; cdr3_nt: TGTGCCAGCAGCTTGAGGCAGGGGGCCGGGGAGCTGTTTTTT; cdr3_aa: CASSLRQGAGELFF
cdr3_length: 14; v_call: TRBV19; d_call: NA; j_call: TRBJ1-5; clone_size: few; cdr3_nt: TGTGCCAGTAGTATGCGGCAGGGCCCTCAGCCCCAGCATTTT; cdr3_aa: CASSMRQGPQPQHF
cdr3_length: 17; v_call: TRBV27; d_call: TRBD2; j_call: TRBJ2-5; clone_size: NA; cdr3_nt: TGTGCCAGCAGTACAGGGACTAGCGGGGGGGAGCAAGAGACCCAGTACTTC; cdr3_aa: CASSTGTSGGEQETQYF
cdr3_length: 16; v_call: TRBV7-6; d_call: TRBD1; j_call: TRBJ1-4; clone_size: few; cdr3_nt: TGTGCCAGCAGCTTAACTGGGACAGGGCTTAATGAAAAACTGTTTTTT; cdr3_aa: CASSLTGTGLNEKLFF
cdr3_length: 16; v_call: TRBV27; d_call: TRBD1; j_call: TRBJ2-1; clone_size: NA; cdr3_nt: TGTGCCAGCAGAGCACCCGGGACAGGGGGTGACAATGAGCAGTTCTTC; cdr3_aa: CASRAPGTGGDNEQFF
cdr3_length: 14; v_call: TRBV9; d_call: NA; j_call: TRBJ1-1; clone_size: NA; cdr3_nt: TGTGCCAGCAGCGTAGGGGTTGCGGCGGGTGAAGCTTTCTTT; cdr3_aa: CASSVGVAAGEAFF
cdr3_length: 16; v_call: TRBV9; d_call: TRBD2; j_call: TRBJ2-5; clone_size: NA; cdr3_nt: TGTGCCAGCAGCGTATCGATAGCGGGAGGTGGCGAGACCCAGTACTTC; cdr3_aa: CASSVSIAGGGETQYF
cdr3_length: 13; v_call: TRBV19; d_call: TRBD2; j_call: TRBJ2-1; clone_size: NA; cdr3_nt: TGTGCCAGTAGTAAAACTAGCGGCAATGAGCAGTTCTTC; cdr3_aa: CASSKTSGNEQFF
cdr3_length: 13; v_call: TRBV5-1; d_call: NA; j_call: TRBJ2-5; clone_size: NA; cdr3_nt: TGCGCCAGCAGCTTGGCCTCGGGGGAGACCCAGTACTTC; cdr3_aa: CASSLASGETQYF
cdr3_length: 14; v_call: TRBV19; d_call: TRBD1; j_call: TRBJ1-2; clone_size: once; cdr3_nt: TGTGCCAGCTCCGGGGGGACAGGGAACTATGGCTACACCTTC; cdr3_aa: CASSGGTGNYGYTF
cdr3_length: 14; v_call: TRBV9; d_call: NA; j_call: TRBJ1-5; clone_size: once; cdr3_nt: TGTGCCAGCAGCGCAACAGGTTTCAATCAGCCCCAGCATTTT; cdr3_aa: CASSATGFNQPQHF
cdr3_length: 14; v_call: TRBV2; d_call: NA; j_call: TRBJ1-5; clone_size: NA; cdr3_nt: TGTGCCAGCAGGGTCAGGGGAGGCAATCAGCCCCAGCATTTT; cdr3_aa: CASRVRGGNQPQHF
cdr3_length: 16; v_call: TRBV4-1; d_call: TRBD1; j_call: TRBJ1-5; clone_size: few; cdr3_nt: TGCGCCAGCAGCTCCCGACAGGGCAATAGCAATCAGCCCCAGCATTTT; cdr3_aa: CASSSRQGNSNQPQHF
cdr3_length: 15; v_call: TRBV5-8; d_call: NA; j_call: TRBJ2-3; clone_size: NA; cdr3_nt: TGTGCCAGCAGCGTCGGGAGTTTAAGCACAGATACGCAGTATTTT; cdr3_aa: CASSVGSLSTDTQYF
cdr3_length: 14; v_call: TRBV3-1/TRBV3-2; d_call: NA; j_call: TRBJ1-4; clone_size: once; cdr3_nt: TGTGCCAGCAGCCTCTCAGGGGCAGGGAAAAAACTGTTTTTT; cdr3_aa: CASSLSGAGKKLFF
cdr3_length: 12; v_call: TRBV27; d_call: TRBD1; j_call: TRBJ1-6; clone_size: NA; cdr3_nt: TGTGCCAGCAGCAGGGGGCAATCACCCCTCCACTTT; cdr3_aa: CASSRGQSPLHF
cdr3_length: 15; v_call: TRBV4-1; d_call: NA; j_call: TRBJ2-2; clone_size: NA; cdr3_nt: TGCGCCAGCAGCCACAACAGTGCCAACACCGGGGAGCTGTTTTTT; cdr3_aa: CASSHNSANTGELFF
cdr3_length: 16; v_call: TRBV10-3; d_call: NA; j_call: TRBJ1-2; clone_size: NA; cdr3_nt: TGTGCCATCAGTGGGAGCAGAGAACAGGAGAACTATGGCTACACCTTC; cdr3_aa: CAISGSREQENYGYTF
cdr3_length: 13; v_call: TRBV10-2; d_call: NA; j_call: TRBJ1-3; clone_size: NA; cdr3_nt: TGCGCCAGCAGTCTCAGCTCTGGAAACACCATATATTTT; cdr3_aa: CASSLSSGNTIYF
cdr3_length: 14; v_call: TRBV18; d_call: NA; j_call: TRBJ1-1; clone_size: once; cdr3_nt: TGTGCCAGCTCACCCCTGGGCAAGAACACTGAAGCTTTCTTT; cdr3_aa: CASSPLGKNTEAFF
cdr3_length: 15; v_call: TRBV15; d_call: TRBD1; j_call: TRBJ2-5; clone_size: NA; cdr3_nt: TGTGCCACCAGCAGAGATAGGACAGGGTGGGAGACCCAGTACTTC; cdr3_aa: CATSRDRTGWETQYF
cdr3_length: 15; v_call: TRBV27; d_call: NA; j_call: TRBJ2-3; clone_size: NA; cdr3_nt: TGTGCCAGCCCAAAGGGGGGGGCCCCCCCAGATACGCAGTATTTT; cdr3_aa: CASPKGGAPPDTQYF
cdr3_length: 14; v_call: TRBV10-2; d_call: TRBD2; j_call: TRBJ2-3; clone_size: NA; cdr3_nt: TGCGCCAGCAAACAGCGGGGGGGCCAAGATACGCAGTATTTT; cdr3_aa: CASKQRGGQDTQYF